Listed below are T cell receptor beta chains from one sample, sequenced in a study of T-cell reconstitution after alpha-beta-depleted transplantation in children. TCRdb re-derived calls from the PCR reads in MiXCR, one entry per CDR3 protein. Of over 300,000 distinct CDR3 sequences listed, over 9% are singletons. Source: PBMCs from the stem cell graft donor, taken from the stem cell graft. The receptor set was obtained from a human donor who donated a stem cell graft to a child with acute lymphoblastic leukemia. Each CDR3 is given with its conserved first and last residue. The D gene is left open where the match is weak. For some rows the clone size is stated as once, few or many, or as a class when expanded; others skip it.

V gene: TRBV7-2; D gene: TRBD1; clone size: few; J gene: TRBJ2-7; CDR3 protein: CASSNTQGAYEQYF; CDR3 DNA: TGTGCCAGCAGTAACACCCAGGGGGCCTACGAGCAGTACTTC
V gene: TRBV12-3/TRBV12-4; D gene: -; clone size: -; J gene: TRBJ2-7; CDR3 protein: CASSLYEGYEQYF; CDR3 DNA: TGTGCCAGCAGTTTGTACGAGGGCTACGAGCAGTACTTC
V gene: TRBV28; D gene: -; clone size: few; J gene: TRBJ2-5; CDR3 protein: CASDTGRLQETQYF; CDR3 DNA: TGTGCCAGCGATACAGGGAGACTCCAAGAGACCCAGTACTTC
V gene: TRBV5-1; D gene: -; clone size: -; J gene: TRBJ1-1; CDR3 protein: CASSLAGLEAFF; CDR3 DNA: TGCGCCAGCAGCTTGGCAGGCCTTGAAGCTTTCTTT
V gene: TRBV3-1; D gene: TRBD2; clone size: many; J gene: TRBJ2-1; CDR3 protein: CASSLVPSGRANEQFF; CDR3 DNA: TGTGCCAGCAGCCTCGTCCCTAGCGGGAGGGCTAATGAGCAGTTCTTC
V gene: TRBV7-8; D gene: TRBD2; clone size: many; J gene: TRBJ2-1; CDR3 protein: CASTMTSGGYNEQFF; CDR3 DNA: TGTGCCAGCACCATGACTAGCGGGGGTTACAATGAGCAGTTCTTC
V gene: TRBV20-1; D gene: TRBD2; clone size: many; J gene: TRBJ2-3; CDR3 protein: CSARSGKGLPDTQYF; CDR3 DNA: TGCAGTGCCCGGAGCGGGAAAGGCCTCCCAGATACGCAGTATTTT
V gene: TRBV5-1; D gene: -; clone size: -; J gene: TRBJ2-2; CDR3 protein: CASSLELGNTGELFF; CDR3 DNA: TGCGCCAGCAGCTTGGAATTAGGAAACACCGGGGAGCTGTTTTTT
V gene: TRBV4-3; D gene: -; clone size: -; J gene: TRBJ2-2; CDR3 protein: CASSQDRRMNTGELFF; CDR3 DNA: TGCGCCAGCAGCCAAGATCGGCGGATGAACACCGGGGAGCTGTTTTTC
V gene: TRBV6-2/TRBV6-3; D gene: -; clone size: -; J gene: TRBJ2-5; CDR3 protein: CASSALGAGAETQYF; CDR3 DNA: TGTGCCAGCAGTGCCCTCGGGGCAGGGGCAGAGACCCAGTACTTC
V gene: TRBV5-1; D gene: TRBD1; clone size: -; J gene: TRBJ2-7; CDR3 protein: CASSLGTEPHEQYF; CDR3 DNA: TGCGCCAGCAGCTTAGGGACAGAGCCCCACGAGCAGTACTTC
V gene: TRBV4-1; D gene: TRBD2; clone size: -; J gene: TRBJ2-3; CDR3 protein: CASLSGSGSSTDTQYF; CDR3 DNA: TGCGCCAGCCTTAGCGGGAGCGGCTCCTCCACAGATACGCAGTATTTT
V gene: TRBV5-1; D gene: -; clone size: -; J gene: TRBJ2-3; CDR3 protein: CASSGDFTDTQYF; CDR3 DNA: TGCGCCAGCAGCGGGGACTTTACAGATACGCAGTATTTT
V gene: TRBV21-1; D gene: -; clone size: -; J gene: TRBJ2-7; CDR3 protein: CASSAVTPGTGTYF; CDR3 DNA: TGTGCCAGCAGCGCCGTGACCCCCGGGACAGGAACGTACTTC
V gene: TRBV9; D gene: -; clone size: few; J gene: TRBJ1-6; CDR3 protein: CASSPRTDYNSPLHF; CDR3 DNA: TGTGCCAGCAGCCCCCGGACGGATTATAATTCACCCCTCCACTTT
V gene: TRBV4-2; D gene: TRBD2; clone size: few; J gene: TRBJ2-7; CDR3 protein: CASASGVSGSRYEQYF; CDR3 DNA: TGTGCCAGCGCCTCCGGCGTGAGCGGGAGTCGTTACGAGCAGTACTTC
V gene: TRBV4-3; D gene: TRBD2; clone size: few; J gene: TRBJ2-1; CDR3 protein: CASSQGRETGYNEQFF; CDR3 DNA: TGCGCCAGCAGCCAAGGGCGGGAGACGGGCTACAATGAGCAGTTCTTC
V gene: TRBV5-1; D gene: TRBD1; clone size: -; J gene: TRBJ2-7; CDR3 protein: CASRGPDRDEQYF; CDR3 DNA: TGCGCCAGCAGAGGTCCCGACAGGGACGAGCAGTACTTC
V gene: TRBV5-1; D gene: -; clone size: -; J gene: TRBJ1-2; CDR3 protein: CASSLNPTDILAYGYTF; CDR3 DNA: TGCGCCAGCAGCCTCAACCCTACTGACATTCTCGCCTACGGCTACACCTTC
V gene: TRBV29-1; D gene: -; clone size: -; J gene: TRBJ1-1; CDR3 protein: CSVASRGNTEAFF; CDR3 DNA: TGCAGCGTTGCATCGAGGGGGAACACTGAAGCTTTCTTT
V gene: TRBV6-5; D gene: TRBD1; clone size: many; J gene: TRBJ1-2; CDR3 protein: CASSYSGQGADYGYTF; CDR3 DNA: TGTGCCAGCAGTTACTCGGGACAGGGGGCAGACTATGGCTACACCTTC
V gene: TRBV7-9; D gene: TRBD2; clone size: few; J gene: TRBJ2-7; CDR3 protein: CASSLGVGTSWYEQYF; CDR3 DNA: TGTGCCAGCAGCTTAGGAGTAGGGACTAGTTGGTACGAGCAGTACTTC
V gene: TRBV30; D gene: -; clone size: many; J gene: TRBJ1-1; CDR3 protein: CALDLRVTEAFF; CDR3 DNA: TGTGCCTTGGACCTACGGGTCACTGAAGCTTTCTTT
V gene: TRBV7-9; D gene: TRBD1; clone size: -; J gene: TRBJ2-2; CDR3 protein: CASSPGQGRVGELFF; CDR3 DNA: TGTGCCAGCAGCCCCGGACAGGGGCGGGTCGGGGAGCTGTTTTTT
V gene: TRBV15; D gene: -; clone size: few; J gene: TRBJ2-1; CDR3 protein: CATSSISQGSGDEQFF; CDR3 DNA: TGTGCCACCAGCAGCATATCTCAGGGGTCAGGGGATGAGCAGTTCTTC
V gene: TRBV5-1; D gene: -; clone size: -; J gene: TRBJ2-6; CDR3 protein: CASSLGQGVLSGANGLTF; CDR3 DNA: TGCGCCAGCAGCTTGGGCCAGGGAGTCCTCTCTGGGGCCAACGGCCTGACTTTC
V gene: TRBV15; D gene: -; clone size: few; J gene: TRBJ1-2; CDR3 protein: CATSRDARALTRGYTF; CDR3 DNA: TGTGCCACCAGCAGAGACGCCAGGGCCCTAACAAGGGGCTACACCTTC
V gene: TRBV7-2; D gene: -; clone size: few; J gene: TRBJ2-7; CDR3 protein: CASSLVSRGPFYEQYF; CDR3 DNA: TGTGCCAGCAGCTTAGTATCACGCGGACCATTCTACGAGCAGTACTTC
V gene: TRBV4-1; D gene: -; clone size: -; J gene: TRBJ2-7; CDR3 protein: CASSQDWAGPYEQYF; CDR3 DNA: TGCGCCAGCAGCCAAGATTGGGCAGGGCCCTACGAGCAGTACTTC
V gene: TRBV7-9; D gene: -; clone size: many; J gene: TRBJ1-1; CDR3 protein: CASSLVSSDTEAFF; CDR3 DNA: TGTGCCAGCAGCTTAGTAAGTTCCGACACTGAAGCTTTCTTT
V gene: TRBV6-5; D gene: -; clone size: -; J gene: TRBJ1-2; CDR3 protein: CASSSGTDYGYTF; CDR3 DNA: TGTGCCAGCAGTTCCGGGACTGATTATGGCTACACCTTC
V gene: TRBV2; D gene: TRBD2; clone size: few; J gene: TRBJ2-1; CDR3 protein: CASSEAASGNEQFF; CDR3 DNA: TGTGCCAGCAGTGAGGCGGCTAGCGGCAATGAGCAGTTCTTC
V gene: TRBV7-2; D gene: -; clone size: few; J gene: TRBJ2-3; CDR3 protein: CASSLEPLSTQYF; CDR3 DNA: TGTGCCAGCAGCTTAGAACCCCTATCTACGCAGTATTTT
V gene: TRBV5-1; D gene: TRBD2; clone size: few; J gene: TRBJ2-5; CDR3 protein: CASSLVLAGAQETQYF; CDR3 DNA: TGCGCCAGCAGCTTGGTGTTAGCGGGAGCTCAAGAGACCCAGTACTTC
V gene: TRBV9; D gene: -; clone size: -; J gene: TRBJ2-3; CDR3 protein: CASSYIGADTQYF; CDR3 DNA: TGTGCCAGCAGCTACATAGGGGCAGATACGCAGTATTTT
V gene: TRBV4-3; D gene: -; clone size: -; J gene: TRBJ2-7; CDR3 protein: CASSPSRDDLYYEQYF; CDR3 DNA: TGCGCCAGCAGCCCTAGCCGGGACGACCTCTACTACGAGCAGTACTTC
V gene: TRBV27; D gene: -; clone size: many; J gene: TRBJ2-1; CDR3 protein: CASSLGPHNEQFF; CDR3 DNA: TGTGCCAGCAGTTTAGGGCCACACAATGAGCAGTTCTTC
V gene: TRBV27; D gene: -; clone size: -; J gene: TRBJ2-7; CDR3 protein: CASSDGGREQYF; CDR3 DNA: TGTGCCAGCAGTGACGGGGGGCGCGAGCAGTACTTC
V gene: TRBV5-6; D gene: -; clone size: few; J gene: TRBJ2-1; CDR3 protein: CASSWRGRGYNEQFF; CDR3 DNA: TGTGCCAGCAGCTGGAGGGGTCGGGGGTACAATGAGCAGTTCTTC
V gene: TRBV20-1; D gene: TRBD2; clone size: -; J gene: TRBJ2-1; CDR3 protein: CSPNPVGLAVYNEQFF; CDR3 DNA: TGCAGCCCGAACCCCGTCGGACTAGCGGTTTACAATGAGCAGTTCTTC
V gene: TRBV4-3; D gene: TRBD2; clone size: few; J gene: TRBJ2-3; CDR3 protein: CASSQDLPGGPDTQYF; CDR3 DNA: TGCGCCAGCAGCCAAGATCTCCCGGGAGGGCCAGATACGCAGTATTTT
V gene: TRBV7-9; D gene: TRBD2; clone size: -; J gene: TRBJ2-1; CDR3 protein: CASSSTSGRGNEQFF; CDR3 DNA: TGTGCCAGCAGCTCTACTAGCGGGAGGGGCAATGAGCAGTTCTTC
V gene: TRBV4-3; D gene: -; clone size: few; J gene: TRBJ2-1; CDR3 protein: CASSQGQSHTNNEQFF; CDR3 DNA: TGCGCCAGCAGCCAAGGGCAGTCTCATACAAACAATGAGCAGTTCTTC
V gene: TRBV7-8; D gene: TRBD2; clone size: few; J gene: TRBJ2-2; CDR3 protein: CASSLTGGSGELFF; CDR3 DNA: TGTGCCAGCAGCTTAACCGGGGGGTCCGGGGAGCTGTTTTTT
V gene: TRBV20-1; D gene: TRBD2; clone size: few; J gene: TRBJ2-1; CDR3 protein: CSASLTSGRWHEQFF; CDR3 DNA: TGCAGTGCTTCGCTAACTAGCGGGAGATGGCATGAGCAGTTCTTC
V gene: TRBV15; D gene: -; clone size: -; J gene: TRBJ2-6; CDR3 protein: CATSRALGNSGANVLTF; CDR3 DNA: TGTGCCACCAGCAGGGCACTAGGAAACTCTGGGGCCAACGTCCTGACTTTC
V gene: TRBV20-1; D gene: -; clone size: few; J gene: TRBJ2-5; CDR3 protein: CSGQGGAETQYF; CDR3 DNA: TGCAGTGGCCAGGGGGGGGCGGAGACCCAGTACTTC
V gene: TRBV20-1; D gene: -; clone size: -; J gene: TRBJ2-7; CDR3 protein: CSARAASTEAPF; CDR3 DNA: TGCAGTGCTAGAGCGGCGTCAACAGAGGCCCCCTTC